This T cell receptor beta chain appears in the sequencing data of a study of T cell responses to AZD1222 COVID-19 vaccine. Findings of the study overall: Females outnumbered males among donors, who were mostly white British; clonal diversity was possibly underestimated. The breadth and depth of Spike-specific TCRs increased once two AZD1222 doses had been given.

Profiled with immunoSEQ multiplex PCR; TCRdb holds only in-frame clones, not every one. The table has 100,000 or so clones, approximately 92% seen once. The trim removed 6 bases at V and 8 bases at J, leaving 8 bases unmatched. Germline CDR1 SEHNR, CDR2 FQNEAQ (reference sequence). The CDR3 loop spans 13 amino acids. About this clone itself: Its antigen is unknown.

This receptor was identified in an adult who received the AZD1222 COVID-19 vaccine. The chain joins TRBV7-9 to TRBJ1-2, with 8 nucleotides matching TRBD1. The sequences come from peripheral blood, collected 28 days after the second AZD1222 dose. This CDR3 reads CASSPQGEGGYTF. CDR3 nucleotide sequence: TGTGCCAGCAGTCCACAGGGGGAAGGCGGCTACACCTTC.